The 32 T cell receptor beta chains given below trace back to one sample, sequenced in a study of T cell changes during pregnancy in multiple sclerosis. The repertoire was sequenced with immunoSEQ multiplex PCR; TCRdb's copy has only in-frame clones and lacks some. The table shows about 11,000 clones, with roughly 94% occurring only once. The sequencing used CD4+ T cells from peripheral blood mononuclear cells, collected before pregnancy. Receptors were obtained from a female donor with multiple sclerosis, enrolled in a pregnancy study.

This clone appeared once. The CDR3 reads CASSPAGASTDTQYF. As DNA, the CDR3 is TGTGCCAGCTCACCAGCAGGCGCTAGCACAGATACGCAGTATTTT. The chain recombines TRBV18 with TRBJ2-3, with D hard to call. V lost 2 bases, J lost 0 bases, and 9 bases lay in between. Germline V lookup: CDR1 KGHSH, CDR2 LQKENI. The CDR3 spans 15 residues.

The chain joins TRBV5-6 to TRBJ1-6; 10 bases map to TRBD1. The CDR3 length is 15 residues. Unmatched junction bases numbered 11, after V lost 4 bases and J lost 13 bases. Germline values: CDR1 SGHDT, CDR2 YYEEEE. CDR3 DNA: TGTGCCAGCAGCCTCCGGGACAGGGGAGGCCCGCCCCTCCACTTT. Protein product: CASSLRDRGGPPLHF. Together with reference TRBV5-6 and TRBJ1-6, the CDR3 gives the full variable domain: DAGVTQSPTHLIKTRGQQVTLRCSPKSGHDTVSWYQQALGQGPQFIFQYYEEEERQRGNFPDRFSGHQFPNYSSELNVNALLLGDSALYLCASSLRDRGGPPLHFGNGTRLTVT.

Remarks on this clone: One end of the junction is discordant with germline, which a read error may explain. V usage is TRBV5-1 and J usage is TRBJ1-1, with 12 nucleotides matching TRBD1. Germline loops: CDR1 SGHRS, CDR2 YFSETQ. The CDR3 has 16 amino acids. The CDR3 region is CASSLGTGGLNTKAFF. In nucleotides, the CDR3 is TGCGCCAGCAGCCTAGGGACAGGGGGCCTGAACACTAAAGCTTTCTTT.

The CDR3 loop reads CASSYTPGTGGRQFF. The DNA for the CDR3 is TGTGCCAGCAGTTACACCCCCGGGACAGGGGGTCGGCAGTTCTTC. V usage is TRBV6-5 and J usage is TRBJ2-1; 11 nucleotides line up with TRBD1. The CDR3 contains 15 residues. Per germline, CDR1 MNHEY and CDR2 SVGAGI. The junction had 9 bases not matched to a gene; V was cut back by 2 bases and J by 12 bases.

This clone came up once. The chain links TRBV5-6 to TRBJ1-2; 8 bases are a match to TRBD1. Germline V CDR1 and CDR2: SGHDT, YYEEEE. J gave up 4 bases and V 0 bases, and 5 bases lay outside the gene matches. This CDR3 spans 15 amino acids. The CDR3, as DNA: TGTGCCAGCAGCTTGGACAGGGGGTATGCCTATGGCTACACCTTC. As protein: CASSLDRGYAYGYTF.

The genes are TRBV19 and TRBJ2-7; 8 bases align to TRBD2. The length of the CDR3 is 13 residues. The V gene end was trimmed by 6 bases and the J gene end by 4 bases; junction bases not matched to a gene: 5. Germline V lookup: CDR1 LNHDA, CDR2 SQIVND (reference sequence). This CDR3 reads CASSPAGVYEQYF. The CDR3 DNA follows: TGTGCCAGTAGCCCAGCGGGGGTGTACGAGCAGTACTTC.

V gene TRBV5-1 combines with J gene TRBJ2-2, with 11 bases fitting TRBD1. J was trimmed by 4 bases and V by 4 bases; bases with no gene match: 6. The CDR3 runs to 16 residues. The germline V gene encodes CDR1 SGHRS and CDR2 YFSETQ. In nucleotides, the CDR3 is TGCGCCAGCAGCCTAGGACAGGGGGCGCCCACCGGGGAGCTGTTTTTT. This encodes CASSLGQGAPTGELFF.

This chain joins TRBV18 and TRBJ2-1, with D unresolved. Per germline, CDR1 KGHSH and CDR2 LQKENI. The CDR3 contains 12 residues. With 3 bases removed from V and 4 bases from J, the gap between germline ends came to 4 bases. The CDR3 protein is CASSPAYNEQFF. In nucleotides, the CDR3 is TGTGCCAGCTCACCCGCGTACAATGAGCAGTTCTTC.

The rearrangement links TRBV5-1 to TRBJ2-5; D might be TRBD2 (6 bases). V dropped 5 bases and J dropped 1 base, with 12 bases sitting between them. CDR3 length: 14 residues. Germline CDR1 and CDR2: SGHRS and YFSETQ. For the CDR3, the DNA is TGCGCCAGCAGGGCGGGACTCACCCAAGAGACCCAGTACTTC. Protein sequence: CASRAGLTQETQYF.

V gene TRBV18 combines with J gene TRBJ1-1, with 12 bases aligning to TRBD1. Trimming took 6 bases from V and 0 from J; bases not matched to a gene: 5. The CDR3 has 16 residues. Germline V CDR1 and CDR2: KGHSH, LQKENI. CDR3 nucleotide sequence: TGTGCCAGCTCCTCGGGACAGGGGGCCCTGAACACTGAAGCTTTCTTT. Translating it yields CASSSGQGALNTEAFF.

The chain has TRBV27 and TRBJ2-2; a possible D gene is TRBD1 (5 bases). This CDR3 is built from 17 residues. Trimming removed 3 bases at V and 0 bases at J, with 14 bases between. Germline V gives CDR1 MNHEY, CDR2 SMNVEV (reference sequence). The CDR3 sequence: CASSLVYRIANTGELFF. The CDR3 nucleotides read TGTGCCAGCAGTTTGGTATACAGGATCGCGAACACCGGGGAGCTGTTTTTT.

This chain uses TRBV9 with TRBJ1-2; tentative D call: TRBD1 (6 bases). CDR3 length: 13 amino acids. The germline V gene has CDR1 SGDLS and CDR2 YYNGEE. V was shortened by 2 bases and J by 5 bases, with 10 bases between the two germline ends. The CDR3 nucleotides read TGTGCCAGCAGCGTGTCAGGGGAATATGGCTACACCTTC. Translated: CASSVSGEYGYTF.

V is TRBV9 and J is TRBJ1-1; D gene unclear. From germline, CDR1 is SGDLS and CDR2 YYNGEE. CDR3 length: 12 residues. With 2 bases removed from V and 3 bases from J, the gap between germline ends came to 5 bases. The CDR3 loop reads CASSVRDTEAFF. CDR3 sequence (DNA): TGTGCCAGCAGCGTCCGGGACACTGAAGCTTTCTTT.

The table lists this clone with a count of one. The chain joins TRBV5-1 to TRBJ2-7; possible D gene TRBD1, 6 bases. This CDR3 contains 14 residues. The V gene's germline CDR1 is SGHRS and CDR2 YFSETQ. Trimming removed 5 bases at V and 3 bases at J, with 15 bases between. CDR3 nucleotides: TGCGCCAGCAGTTCGACAGGACCCCACTACGAGCAGTACTTC. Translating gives CASSSTGPHYEQYF.

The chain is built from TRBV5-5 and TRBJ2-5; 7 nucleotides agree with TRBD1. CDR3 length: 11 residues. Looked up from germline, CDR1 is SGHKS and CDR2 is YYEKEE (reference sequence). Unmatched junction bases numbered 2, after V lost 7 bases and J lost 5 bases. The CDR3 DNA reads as TGTGCCAGCCTCAGGGGGGAGACCCAGTACTTC. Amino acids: CASLRGETQYF.

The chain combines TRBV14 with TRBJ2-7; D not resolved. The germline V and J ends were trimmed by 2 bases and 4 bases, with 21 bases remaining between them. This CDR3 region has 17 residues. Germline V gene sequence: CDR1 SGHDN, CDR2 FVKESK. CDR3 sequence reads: CASSQTMPAPRVYEQYF. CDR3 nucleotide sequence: TGTGCCAGCAGCCAAACCATGCCGGCTCCTCGGGTGTACGAGCAGTACTTC.

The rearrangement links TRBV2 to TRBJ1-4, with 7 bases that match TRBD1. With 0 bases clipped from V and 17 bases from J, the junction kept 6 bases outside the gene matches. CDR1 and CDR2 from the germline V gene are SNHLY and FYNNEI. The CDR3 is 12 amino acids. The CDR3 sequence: CASSEAVGQRFF. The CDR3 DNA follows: TGTGCCAGCAGTGAAGCGGTGGGACAGAGATTTTTT.

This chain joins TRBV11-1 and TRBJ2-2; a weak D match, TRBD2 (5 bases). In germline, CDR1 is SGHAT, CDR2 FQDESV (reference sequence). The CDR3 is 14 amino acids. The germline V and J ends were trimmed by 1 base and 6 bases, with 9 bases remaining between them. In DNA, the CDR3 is TGTGCCAGCAGCTTAGGGGCTAGCTCCGGGGAGCTGTTTTTT. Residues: CASSLGASSGELFF.

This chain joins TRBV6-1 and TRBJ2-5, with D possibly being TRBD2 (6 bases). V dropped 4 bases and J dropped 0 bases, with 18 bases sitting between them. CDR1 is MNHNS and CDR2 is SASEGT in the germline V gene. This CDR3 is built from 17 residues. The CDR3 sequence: CASSAVSGPVYQETQYF. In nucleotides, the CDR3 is TGTGCCAGCAGTGCCGTTAGCGGACCTGTCTACCAAGAGACCCAGTACTTC.

The CDR3 nucleotides read TGTGCCATCAGTGAGTCGAGTGCAGACAATTTAATGAACACTGAAGCTTTCTTT. The encoded protein is CAISESSADNLMNTEAFF. The V and J genes are TRBV10-3 and TRBJ1-1; D not resolved. Germline-derived CDR1 and CDR2 are ENHRY and SYGVKD. This CDR3 spans 18 amino acids. The V end lost 0 bases, the J end lost 0 bases, and 17 bases lay between the germline ends.

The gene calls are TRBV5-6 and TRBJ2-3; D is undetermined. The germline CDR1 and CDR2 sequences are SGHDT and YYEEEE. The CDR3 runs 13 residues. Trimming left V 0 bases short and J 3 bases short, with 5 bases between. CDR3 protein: CASSLGRTDTQYF. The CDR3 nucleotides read TGTGCCAGCAGCTTGGGCAGAACAGATACGCAGTATTTT.

The CDR3 DNA follows: TGCGCCAGCAGCTTTAGTGTTGAGACCCAGTACTTC. Amino acids: CASSFSVETQYF. J is TRBJ2-5 and V is TRBV5-1; no firm D call. CDR3 length equals 12 residues. Trimming took 2 bases from V and 5 from J, leaving 7 bases between them. CDR1 and CDR2 from the germline V gene are SGHRS and YFSETQ.

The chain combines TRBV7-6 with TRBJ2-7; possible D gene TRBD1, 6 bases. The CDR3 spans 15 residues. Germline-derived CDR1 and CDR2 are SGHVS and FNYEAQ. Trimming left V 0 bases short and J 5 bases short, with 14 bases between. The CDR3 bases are TGTGCCAGCAGCTTAGCGCAGGGGCCTTATAACGAGCAGTACTTC. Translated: CASSLAQGPYNEQYF.

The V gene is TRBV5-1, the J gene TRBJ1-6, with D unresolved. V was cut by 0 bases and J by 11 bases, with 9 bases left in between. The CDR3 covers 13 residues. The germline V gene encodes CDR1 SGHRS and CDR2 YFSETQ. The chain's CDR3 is CASSLDSSPPLHF. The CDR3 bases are TGCGCCAGCAGCTTGGACAGCTCCCCACCCCTCCACTTT.

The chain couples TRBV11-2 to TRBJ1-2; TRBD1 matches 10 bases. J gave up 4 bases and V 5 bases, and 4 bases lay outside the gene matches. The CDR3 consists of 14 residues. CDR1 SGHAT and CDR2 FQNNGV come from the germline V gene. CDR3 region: CASSDRQGAYGYTF. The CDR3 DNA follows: TGTGCCAGCAGCGACCGACAGGGGGCCTATGGCTACACCTTC.

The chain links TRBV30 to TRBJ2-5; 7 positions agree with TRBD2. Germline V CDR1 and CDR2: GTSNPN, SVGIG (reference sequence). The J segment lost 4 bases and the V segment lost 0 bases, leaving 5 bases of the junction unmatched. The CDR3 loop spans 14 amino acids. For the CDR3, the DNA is TGTGCCTGGAGTGTTGGGGGGGGAGGAGAGACCCAGTACTTC. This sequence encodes CAWSVGGGGETQYF.

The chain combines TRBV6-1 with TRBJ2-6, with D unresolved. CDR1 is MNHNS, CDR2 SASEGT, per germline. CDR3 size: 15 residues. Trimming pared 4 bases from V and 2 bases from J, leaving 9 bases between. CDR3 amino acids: CASSAPSAGANVLTF. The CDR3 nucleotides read TGTGCCAGCAGTGCCCCGTCGGCTGGGGCCAACGTCCTGACTTTC.

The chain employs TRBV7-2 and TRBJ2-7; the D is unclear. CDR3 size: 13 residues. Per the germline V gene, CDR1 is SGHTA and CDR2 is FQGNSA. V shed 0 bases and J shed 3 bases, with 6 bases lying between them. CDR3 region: CASSLARGYEQYF. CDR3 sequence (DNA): TGTGCCAGCAGCTTAGCGCGCGGCTACGAGCAGTACTTC.

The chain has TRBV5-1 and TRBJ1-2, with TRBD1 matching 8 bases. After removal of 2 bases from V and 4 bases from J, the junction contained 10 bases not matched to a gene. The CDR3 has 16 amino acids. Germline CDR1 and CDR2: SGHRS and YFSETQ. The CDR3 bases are TGCGCCAGCAGCTTACTCGGACAGGGTCGTGTCTATGGCTACACCTTC. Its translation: CASSLLGQGRVYGYTF.

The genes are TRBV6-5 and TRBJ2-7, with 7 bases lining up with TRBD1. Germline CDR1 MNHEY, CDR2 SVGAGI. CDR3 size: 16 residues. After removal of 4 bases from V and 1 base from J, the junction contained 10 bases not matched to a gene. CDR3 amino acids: CASSSNRGWRSYEQYF. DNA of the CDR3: TGTGCCAGCAGTTCCAACAGGGGTTGGAGGTCCTACGAGCAGTACTTC.

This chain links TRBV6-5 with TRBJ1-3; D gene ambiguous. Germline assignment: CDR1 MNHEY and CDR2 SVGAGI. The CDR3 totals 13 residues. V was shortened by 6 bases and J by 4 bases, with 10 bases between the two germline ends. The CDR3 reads CASSRPYGNTIYF. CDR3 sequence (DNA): TGTGCCAGCAGCCGCCCCTACGGAAACACCATATATTTT.

DNA for the CDR3: TGTGCCAGCAGTTACGCTAGCAATACGCAGTATTTT. It codes for CASSYASNTQYF. This chain connects TRBV6-6 to TRBJ2-3; D possibly corresponds to TRBD2 (5 bases). The CDR3 length is 12 residues. The V gene lost 2 bases and the J gene lost 7 bases, with 7 bases spanning the gap. Looked up from germline, CDR1 is MNHNY and CDR2 is SVGAGI (reference sequence).